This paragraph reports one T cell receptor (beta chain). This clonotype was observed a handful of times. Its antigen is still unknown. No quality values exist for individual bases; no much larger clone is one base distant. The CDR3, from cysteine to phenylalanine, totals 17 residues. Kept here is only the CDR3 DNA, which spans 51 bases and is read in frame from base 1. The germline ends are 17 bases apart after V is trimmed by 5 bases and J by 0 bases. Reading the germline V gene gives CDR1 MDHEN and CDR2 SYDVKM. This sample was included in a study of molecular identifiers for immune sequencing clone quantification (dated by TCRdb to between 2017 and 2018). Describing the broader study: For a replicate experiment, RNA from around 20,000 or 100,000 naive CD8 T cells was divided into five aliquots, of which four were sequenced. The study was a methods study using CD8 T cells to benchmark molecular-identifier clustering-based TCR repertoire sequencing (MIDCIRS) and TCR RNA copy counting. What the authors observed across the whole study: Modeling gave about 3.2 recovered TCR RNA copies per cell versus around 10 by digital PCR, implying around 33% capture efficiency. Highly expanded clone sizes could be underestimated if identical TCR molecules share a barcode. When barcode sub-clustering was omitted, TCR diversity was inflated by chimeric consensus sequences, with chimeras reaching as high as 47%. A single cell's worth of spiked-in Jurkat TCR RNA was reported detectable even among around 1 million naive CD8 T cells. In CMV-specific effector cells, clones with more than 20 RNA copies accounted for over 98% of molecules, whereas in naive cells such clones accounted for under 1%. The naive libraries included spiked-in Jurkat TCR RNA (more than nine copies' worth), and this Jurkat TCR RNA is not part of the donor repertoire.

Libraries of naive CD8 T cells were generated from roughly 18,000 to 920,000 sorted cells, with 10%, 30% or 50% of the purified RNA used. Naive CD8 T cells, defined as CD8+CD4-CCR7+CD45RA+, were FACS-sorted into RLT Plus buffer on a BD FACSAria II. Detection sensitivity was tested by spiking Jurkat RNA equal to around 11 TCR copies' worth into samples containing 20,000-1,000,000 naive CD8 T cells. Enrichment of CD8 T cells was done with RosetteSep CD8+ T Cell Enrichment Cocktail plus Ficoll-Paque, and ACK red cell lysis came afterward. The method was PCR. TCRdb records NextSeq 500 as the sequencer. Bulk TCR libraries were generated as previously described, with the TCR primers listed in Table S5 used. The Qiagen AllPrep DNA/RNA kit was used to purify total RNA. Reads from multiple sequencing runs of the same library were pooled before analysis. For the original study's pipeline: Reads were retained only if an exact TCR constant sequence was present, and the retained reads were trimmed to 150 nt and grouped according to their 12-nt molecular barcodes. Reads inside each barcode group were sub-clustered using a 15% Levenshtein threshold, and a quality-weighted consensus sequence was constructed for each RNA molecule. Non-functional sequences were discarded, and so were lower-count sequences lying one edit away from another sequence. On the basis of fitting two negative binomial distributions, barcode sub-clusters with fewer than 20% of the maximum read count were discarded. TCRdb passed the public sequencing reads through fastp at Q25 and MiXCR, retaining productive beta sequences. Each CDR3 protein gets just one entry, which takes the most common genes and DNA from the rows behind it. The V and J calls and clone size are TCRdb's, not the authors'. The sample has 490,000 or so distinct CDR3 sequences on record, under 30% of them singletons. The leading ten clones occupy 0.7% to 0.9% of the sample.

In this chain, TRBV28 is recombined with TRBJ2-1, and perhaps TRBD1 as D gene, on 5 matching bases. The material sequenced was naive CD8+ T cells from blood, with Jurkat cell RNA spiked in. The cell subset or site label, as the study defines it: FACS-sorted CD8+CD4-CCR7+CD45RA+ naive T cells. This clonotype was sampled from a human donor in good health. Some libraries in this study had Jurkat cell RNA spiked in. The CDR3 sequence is CASSAFVDTSSYNEQFF. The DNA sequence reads TGTGCCAGCAGTGCCTTTGTGGACACGAGCTCCTACAATGAGCAGTTCTTC.